This T cell receptor beta chain was documented in a study of T-cell memory formation after mild COVID-19. Study details: TCR clusters mostly belonged to single donors.

CDR3 length: 15 residues. Per germline, CDR1 MNHEY and CDR2 SMNVEV (reference sequence). Details on this clonotype: The junction and the germline gene differ at one end; a read error may be behind it.

TCRdb reprocessed the 5' RACE reads with MiXCR, giving one entry per CDR3 protein. The top ten hold about 20% of the sample, which has 300,000 to 350,000 distinct CDR3 sequences, over 10% seen once. This TCR derives from a man in his late teens or twenties who had mild COVID-19 (a few samples of this study predate the infection). Cell type and time point are not known. V usage is TRBV27 and J usage is TRBJ2-7, with a weak D call TRBD2 (7 bases). The sequenced sample consisted of PBMCs or a T cell subset sorted from them (not recorded which). This CDR3 reads CASSQRGGTRYEQNF. For the CDR3, the DNA is TGTGCCAGCAGCCAAAGGGGGGGTACGCGCTACGAGCAGAACTTC.